This T cell receptor beta chain was profiled in a study of T cell repertoires in cytomegalovirus infection. Study as a whole: CMV infection together with matching HLA type was indicated by public TCR beta signatures. Study-wide findings and caveats: Clonotype analysis showed dominance of the ex vivo response by HLA-C-restricted CMV-specific TCR beta clonotypes.

Germline values: CDR1 ENHRY, CDR2 SYGVKD. Deletions cut 3 bases from V and 0 bases from J, with 15 bases between. This CDR3 spans 16 amino acids. Concerning this clonotype itself: Its specificity is not known.

MiXCR was run by TCRdb on the reads, yielding one entry per CDR3 protein. The sample has around 740,000 distinct CDR3 sequences; 35% are singletons. The chain carries TRBV10-3 and TRBJ2-7, with D perhaps TRBD1 (6 bases). The receptor was derived from a human donor in good health (CMV status not recorded). Some clones in this sample may be carry-over from other donors' samples. Material: PBMCs. The CDR3 protein is CAISEKQGRGSYEQYF. For the CDR3, the DNA is TGTGCCATCAGTGAAAAACAGGGTAGGGGCTCCTACGAGCAGTACTTC.